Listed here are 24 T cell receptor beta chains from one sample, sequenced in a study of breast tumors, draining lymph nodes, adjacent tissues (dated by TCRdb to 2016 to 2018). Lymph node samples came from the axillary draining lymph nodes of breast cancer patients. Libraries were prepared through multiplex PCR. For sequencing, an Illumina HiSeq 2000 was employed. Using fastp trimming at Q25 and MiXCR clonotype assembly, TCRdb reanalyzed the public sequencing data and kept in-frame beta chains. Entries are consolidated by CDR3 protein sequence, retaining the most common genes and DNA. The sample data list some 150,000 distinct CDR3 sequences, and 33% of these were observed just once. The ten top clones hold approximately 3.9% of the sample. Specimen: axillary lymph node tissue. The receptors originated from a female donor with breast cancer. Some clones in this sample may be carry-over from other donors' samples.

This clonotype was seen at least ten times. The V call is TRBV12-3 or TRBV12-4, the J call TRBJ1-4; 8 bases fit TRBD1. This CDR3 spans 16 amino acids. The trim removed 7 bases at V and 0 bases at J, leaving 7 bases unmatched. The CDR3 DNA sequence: TGTGCCAGCACCCCGACAGGGGAGGCAACTAATGAAAAACTGTTTTTT. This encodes CASTPTGEATNEKLFF.

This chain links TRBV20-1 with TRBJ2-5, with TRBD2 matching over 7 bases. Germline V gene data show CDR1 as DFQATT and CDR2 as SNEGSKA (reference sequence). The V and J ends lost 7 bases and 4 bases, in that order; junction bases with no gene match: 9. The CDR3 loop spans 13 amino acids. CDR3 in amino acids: CSGPKGGLETQYF. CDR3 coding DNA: TGCAGTGGACCTAAGGGAGGGCTAGAGACCCAGTACTTC.

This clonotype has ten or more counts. The CDR3 loop reads CAISAKGETQYF. CDR3 coding DNA: TGTGCCATCAGTGCTAAGGGAGAGACCCAGTACTTC. The chain joins TRBV10-3 to TRBJ2-5; D remains ambiguous. Between the trimmed V and J ends, which lost 4 bases and 4 bases, there was a span of 7 bases. The CDR3 is made up of 12 amino acids. CDR1 and CDR2 from the germline V gene are ENHRY and SYGVKD.

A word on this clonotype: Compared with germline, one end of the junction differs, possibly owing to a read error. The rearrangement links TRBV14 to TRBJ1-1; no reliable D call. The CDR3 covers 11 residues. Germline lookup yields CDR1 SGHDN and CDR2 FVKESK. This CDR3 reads CASSRGAVATF. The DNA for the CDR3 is TGTGCCAGCAGCCGAGGAGCCGTAGCCACTTTT. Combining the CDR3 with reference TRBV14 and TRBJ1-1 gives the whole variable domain EAGVTQFPSHSVIEKGQTVTLRCDPISGHDNLYWYRRVMGKEIKFLLHFVKESKQDESGMPNNRFLAERTGGTYSTLKVQPAELEDSGVYFCASSRGAVATFGQGTRLTVV.

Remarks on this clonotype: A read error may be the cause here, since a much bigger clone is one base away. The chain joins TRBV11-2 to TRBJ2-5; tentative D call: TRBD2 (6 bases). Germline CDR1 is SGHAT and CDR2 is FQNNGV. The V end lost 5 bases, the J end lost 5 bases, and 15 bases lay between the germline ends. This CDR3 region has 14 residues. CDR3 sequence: CASSATSLPETQYF. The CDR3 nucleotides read TGTGCCAGCAGCGCGACTAGTTTACCCGAGACCCAGTACTTC.

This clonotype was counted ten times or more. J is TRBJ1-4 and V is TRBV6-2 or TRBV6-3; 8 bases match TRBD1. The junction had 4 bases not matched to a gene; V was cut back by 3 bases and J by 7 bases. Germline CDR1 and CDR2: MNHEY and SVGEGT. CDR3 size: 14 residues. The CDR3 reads CASSYPGGGEKLFF. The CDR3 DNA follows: TGTGCCAGCAGTTATCCAGGGGGCGGTGAAAAACTGTTTTTT.

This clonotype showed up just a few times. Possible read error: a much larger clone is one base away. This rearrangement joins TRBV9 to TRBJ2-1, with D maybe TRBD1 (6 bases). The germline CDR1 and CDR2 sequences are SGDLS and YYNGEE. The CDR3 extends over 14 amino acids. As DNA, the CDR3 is TGTGCCAGCAGCGGCTCCGGGACACGCAATGAGCAGTCCTTC. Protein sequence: CASSGSGTRNEQSF.

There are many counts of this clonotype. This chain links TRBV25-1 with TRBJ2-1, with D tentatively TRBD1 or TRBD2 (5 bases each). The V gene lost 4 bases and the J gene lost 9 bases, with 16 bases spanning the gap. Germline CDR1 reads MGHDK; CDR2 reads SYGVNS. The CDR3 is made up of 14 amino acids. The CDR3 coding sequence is TGTGCCAGCAGTGGACACCGGGACCGCGGTGAGCAGTTCTTC. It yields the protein CASSGHRDRGEQFF.

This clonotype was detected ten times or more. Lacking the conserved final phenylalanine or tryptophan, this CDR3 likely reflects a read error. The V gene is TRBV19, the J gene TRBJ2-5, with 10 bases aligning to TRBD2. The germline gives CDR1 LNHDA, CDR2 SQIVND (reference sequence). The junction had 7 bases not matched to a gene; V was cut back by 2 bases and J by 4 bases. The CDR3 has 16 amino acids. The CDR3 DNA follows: TGTGCCAGTAGTATATCGCGGCTAGCGGGAGTAGAGACCCAGTACTCC. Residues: CASSISRLAGVETQYS.

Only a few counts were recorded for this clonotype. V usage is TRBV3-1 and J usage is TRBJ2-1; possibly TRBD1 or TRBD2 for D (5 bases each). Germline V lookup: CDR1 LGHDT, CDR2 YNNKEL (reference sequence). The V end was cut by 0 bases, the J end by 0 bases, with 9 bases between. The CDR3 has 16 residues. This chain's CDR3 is CASSQDGAGSYNEQFF. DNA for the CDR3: TGTGCCAGCAGCCAAGACGGGGCCGGCTCCTACAATGAGCAGTTCTTC.

The chain's CDR3 is CSARRADSPSEQYF. The CDR3 nucleotides read TGCAGTGCTAGAAGGGCAGACAGCCCTTCCGAGCAGTACTTC. The J gene is TRBJ2-7, the V gene TRBV20-1; a weak D match, TRBD1 (5 bases). CDR1 is DFQATT, CDR2 SNEGSKA, per germline (reference sequence). The germline V and J ends were trimmed by 2 bases and 6 bases, with 17 bases remaining between them. This CDR3 is 14 amino acids long.

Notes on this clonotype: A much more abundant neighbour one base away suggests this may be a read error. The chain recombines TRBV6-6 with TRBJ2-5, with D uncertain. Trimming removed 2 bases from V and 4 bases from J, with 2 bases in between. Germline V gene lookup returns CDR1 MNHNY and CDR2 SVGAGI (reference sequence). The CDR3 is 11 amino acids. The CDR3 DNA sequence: TGTGCCAGCAGTTACCCAGAGACCCAGTACTTC. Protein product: CASSYPETQYF.

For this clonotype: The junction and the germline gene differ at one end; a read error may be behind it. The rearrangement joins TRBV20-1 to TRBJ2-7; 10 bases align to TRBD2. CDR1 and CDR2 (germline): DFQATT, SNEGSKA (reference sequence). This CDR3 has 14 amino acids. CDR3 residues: CGARPSGSTYEQYF. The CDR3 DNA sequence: TGCGGTGCTAGGCCTAGCGGGAGTACTTACGAACAGTACTTC.

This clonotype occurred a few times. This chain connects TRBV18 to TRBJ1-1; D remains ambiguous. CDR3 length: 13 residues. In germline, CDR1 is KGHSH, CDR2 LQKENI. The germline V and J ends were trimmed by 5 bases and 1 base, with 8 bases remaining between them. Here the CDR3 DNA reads TGTGCCAGCTCAGCGACCAAGAACACTGAAGCTTTCTTT. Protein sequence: CASSATKNTEAFF.

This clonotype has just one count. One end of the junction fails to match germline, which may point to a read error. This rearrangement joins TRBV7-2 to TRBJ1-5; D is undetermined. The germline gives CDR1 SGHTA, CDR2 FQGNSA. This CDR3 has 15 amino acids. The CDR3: CASSLRTDSNQPRHF. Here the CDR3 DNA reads TGTGCCAGCAGCTTACGGACGGATAGCAATCAGCCCCGGCATTTT.

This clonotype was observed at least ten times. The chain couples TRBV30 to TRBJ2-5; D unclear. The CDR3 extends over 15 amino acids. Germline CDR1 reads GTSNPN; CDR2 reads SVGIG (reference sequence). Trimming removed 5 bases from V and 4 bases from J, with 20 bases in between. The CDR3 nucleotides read TGTGCCTGGGCCCCCGATGGGGTTGGCGGAGAGACCCAGTACTTC. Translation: CAWAPDGVGGETQYF.

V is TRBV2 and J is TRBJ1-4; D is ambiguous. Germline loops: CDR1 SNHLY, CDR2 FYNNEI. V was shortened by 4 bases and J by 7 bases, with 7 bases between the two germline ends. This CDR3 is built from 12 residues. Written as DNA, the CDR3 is TGTGCCAGCAGTGGGCGGGCTGAAAAACTGTTTTTT. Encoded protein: CASSGRAEKLFF.

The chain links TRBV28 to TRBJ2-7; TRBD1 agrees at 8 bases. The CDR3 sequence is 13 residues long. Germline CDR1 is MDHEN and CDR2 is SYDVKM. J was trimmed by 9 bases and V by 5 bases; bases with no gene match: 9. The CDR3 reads CASSTGQGHGQYF. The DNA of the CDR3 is TGTGCCAGCAGTACCGGACAGGGCCACGGGCAGTACTTC.

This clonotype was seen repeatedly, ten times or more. The CDR3 DNA reads as TGTGCCTGGAGTTCCCCGGGACAGGGTAACTATGGCTACACCTTC. This sequence encodes CAWSSPGQGNYGYTF. V is TRBV30 and J is TRBJ1-2; 9 bases are shared with TRBD1. The J segment lost 1 base and the V segment lost 2 bases, leaving 5 bases of the junction unmatched. This CDR3 is 15 amino acids long. The germline CDR1 and CDR2 sequences are GTSNPN and SVGIG (reference sequence).

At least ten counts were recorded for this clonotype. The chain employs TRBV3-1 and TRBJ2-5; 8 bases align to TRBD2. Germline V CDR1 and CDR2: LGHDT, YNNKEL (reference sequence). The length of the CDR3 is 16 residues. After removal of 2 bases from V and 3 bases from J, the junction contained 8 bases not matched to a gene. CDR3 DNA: TGTGCCAGCAGCCAAAAAACCGGGACTAGAAAAGAGACCCAGTACTTC. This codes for CASSQKTGTRKETQYF.

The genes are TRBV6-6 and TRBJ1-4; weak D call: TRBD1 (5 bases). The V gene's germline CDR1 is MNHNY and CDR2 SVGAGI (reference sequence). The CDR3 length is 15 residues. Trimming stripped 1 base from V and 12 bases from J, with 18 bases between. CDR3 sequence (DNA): TGTGCCAGCAGTTACTACAGCGAGGGGAAAGGGGAACTGTTTTTT. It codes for CASSYYSEGKGELFF.

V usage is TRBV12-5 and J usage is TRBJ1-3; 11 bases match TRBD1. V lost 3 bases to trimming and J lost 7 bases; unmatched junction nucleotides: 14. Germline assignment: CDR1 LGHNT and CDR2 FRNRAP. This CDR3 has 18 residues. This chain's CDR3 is CASGLTGTGGLQENTIYF. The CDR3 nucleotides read TGTGCTAGTGGTTTAACCGGGACAGGGGGATTACAGGAGAACACCATATATTTT.

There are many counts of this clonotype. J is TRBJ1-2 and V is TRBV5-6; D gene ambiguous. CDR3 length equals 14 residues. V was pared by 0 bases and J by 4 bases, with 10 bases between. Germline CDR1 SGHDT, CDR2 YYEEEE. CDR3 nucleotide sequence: TGTGCCAGCAGCTTGGCCGTAGACTCCTATGGCTACACCTTC. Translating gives CASSLAVDSYGYTF.

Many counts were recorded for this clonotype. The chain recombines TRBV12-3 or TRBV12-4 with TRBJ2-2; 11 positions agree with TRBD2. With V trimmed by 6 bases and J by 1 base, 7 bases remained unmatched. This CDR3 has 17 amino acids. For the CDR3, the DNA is TGTGCCAGCAGCCGTCCGACTAGCGGGATGAACACCGGGGAGCTGTTTTTT. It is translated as CASSRPTSGMNTGELFF.